Listed below are T cell receptor beta chains from one sample, sequenced in a study of blood T cell repertoires in COVID-19. Sequencing used immunoSEQ multiplex PCR; TCRdb keeps in-frame clones, though not all of them. The sample shows around 370,000 clones, 88% of them seen only once. Material: PBMCs or T cells enriched from blood (not recorded which). The receptors stem from a woman under 30 who had recovered from COVID-19. The CDR3 runs from the conserved cysteine through the conserved F or W. Fields, in order: clone size, D gene, J gene, V gene, CDR3 protein, CDR3 DNA. D genes are given only for firm matches. Rows may omit the clone size; those that give it use once, few, many or a size class.

NA | NA | TRBJ2-3 | TRBV30 | CAWSITPGGTDTQYF | TGTGCCTGGAGTATTACACCCGGAGGCACAGATACGCAGTATTTT
few | NA | TRBJ2-2 | TRBV9 | CASSVYHQRRPGELFF | TGTGCCAGCAGCGTATATCATCAGAGGAGGCCCGGGGAGCTGTTTTTT
NA | TRBD1 | TRBJ1-2 | TRBV4-1 | CASSQPGTGPYGYTF | TGCGCCAGCAGCCAACCCGGGACAGGCCCCTATGGCTACACCTTC
NA | NA | TRBJ1-1 | TRBV19 | CASNQVTGYTEAFF | TGTGCCAGTAACCAGGTTACGGGGTACACTGAAGCTTTCTTT
NA | TRBD1 | TRBJ1-1 | TRBV9 | CASSSRQGGYTEAFF | TGTGCCAGCAGCTCGCGACAGGGCGGGTACACTGAAGCTTTCTTT
few | NA | TRBJ1-6 | TRBV30 | CAWSGGTSYNSPLHF | TGTGCCTGGAGTGGCGGGACTTCCTATAATTCACCCCTCCACTTT
NA | NA | TRBJ2-7 | TRBV14 | CASSQETRGSSEQYF | TGTGCCAGCAGCCAAGAGACGAGGGGGTCCTCCGAGCAGTACTTC
NA | NA | TRBJ2-2 | TRBV7-3 | CASSVRGTNTGELFF | TGTGCCAGCAGCGTGAGGGGGACGAACACCGGGGAGCTGTTTTTT
NA | NA | TRBJ1-1 | TRBV19 | CASRGDENTEAFF | TGTGCCAGTAGGGGCGATGAGAACACTGAAGCTTTCTTT
NA | TRBD2 | TRBJ2-4 | TRBV4-1 | CASSQASGVTKNIQYF | TGCGCCAGCAGCCAAGCCAGCGGGGTCACCAAAAACATTCAGTACTTC
NA | NA | TRBJ2-7 | TRBV3-1/TRBV3-2 | CASSPRDREQYF | TGTGCCAGCAGCCCGCGGGATCGCGAGCAGTACTTC
NA | NA | TRBJ1-2 | TRBV5-1 | CASSLGQAGGSYGYTF | TGCGCCAGCAGCTTGGGGCAGGCAGGTGGATCCTATGGCTACACCTTC
NA | TRBD1 | TRBJ2-1 | TRBV7-9 | CASSSLRGTGLTNEQFF | TGTGCCAGCAGCTCCCTCAGGGGGACAGGGCTCACCAATGAGCAGTTCTTC
NA | TRBD1 | TRBJ1-2 | TRBV5-4 | CASSDRGNGYTF | TGTGCCAGCAGCGACAGGGGGAACGGCTACACCTTC
NA | TRBD1 | TRBJ1-5 | TRBV30 | CAWSRDRGLGVGNQPQHF | TGTGCCTGGAGTCGGGACAGGGGGCTCGGGGTAGGCAATCAGCCCCAGCATTTT
NA | NA | TRBJ1-2 | TRBV12-3/TRBV12-4 | CASSPVGGGYTF | TGTGCCAGCAGCCCAGTGGGAGGCGGCTACACCTTC
NA | TRBD1 | TRBJ1-1 | TRBV6-4 | CASSQGQGNTEAFF | TGTGCCAGCAGTCAGGGACAGGGGAACACTGAAGCTTTCTTT
NA | TRBD1 | TRBJ1-1 | TRBV7-9 | CASSIGGNRGGAFF | TGTGCCAGCAGCATTGGGGGGAACAGGGGCGGGGCTTTCTTT
NA | TRBD1 | TRBJ1-2 | TRBV28 | CASGFTGGFGYTF | TGTGCCAGCGGATTCACAGGGGGCTTTGGCTACACCTTC
NA | TRBD1 | TRBJ1-6 | TRBV5-6 | CASSWRTGGRRDSPLHF | TGTGCCAGCAGCTGGCGAACAGGGGGCCGGAGGGATTCACCCCTCCACTTT
NA | NA | TRBJ2-6 | TRBV6-9 | CASRPRGGSSGANVLTF | TGTGCCAGCAGGCCCCGCGGCGGATCTTCTGGGGCCAACGTCCTGACTTTC
NA | NA | TRBJ2-2 | TRBV6-6 | CASSYRGTGELFF | TGTGCCAGCAGTTACAGGGGGACCGGGGAGCTGTTTTTT
NA | TRBD1 | TRBJ2-1 | TRBV5-6 | CASSLEDRGNNEQFF | TGTGCCAGCAGCTTGGAGGACAGGGGGAATAATGAGCAGTTCTTC
few | TRBD1 | TRBJ2-7 | TRBV24-1 | CATSDYGQGKDEQYF | TGTGCCACCAGTGACTACGGACAGGGGAAGGACGAGCAGTACTTC
NA | TRBD1 | TRBJ1-4 | TRBV7-2 | CASSLRLTGGDEKLFF | TGTGCCAGCAGCCTCCGATTGACAGGGGGCGACGAAAAACTGTTTTTT
NA | TRBD1 | TRBJ2-7 | TRBV5-1 | CASYGQGPYEQYF | TGCGCCAGTTACGGACAGGGACCCTACGAGCAGTACTTC
NA | NA | TRBJ2-5 | TRBV5-1 | CASQYRGGVQETQYF | TGCGCCAGCCAGTACAGGGGGGGTGTCCAAGAGACCCAGTACTTC
NA | TRBD1 | TRBJ1-6 | TRBV5-1 | CASSLDGTASSYNSPLHF | TGCGCCAGCAGCTTGGATGGGACAGCTAGCTCCTATAATTCACCCCTCCACTTT
once | TRBD1 | TRBJ1-1 | TRBV9 | CASSVGPGTGHTEAFF | TGTGCCAGCAGCGTAGGTCCAGGGACAGGGCACACTGAAGCTTTCTTT
NA | NA | TRBJ2-3 | TRBV21-1 | CASSKVSGGPQYF | TGTGCCAGCAGCAAAGTTAGCGGGGGGCCGCAGTATTTT
NA | NA | TRBJ1-3 | TRBV7-6 | CASSLSTGGSGNTIYF | TGTGCCAGCAGCTTAAGCACGGGGGGCTCTGGAAACACCATATATTTT
NA | TRBD2 | TRBJ2-5 | TRBV3-1/TRBV3-2 | CASSQLAGGRETQYF | TGTGCCAGCAGCCAATTAGCGGGGGGAAGAGAGACCCAGTACTTC
NA | TRBD2 | TRBJ2-1 | TRBV5-8 | CASSLLAGGSHEQFF | TGTGCCAGCAGCTTACTAGCGGGGGGCTCCCATGAGCAGTTCTTC
NA | TRBD1 | TRBJ2-6 | TRBV30 | CAWSVGQGAAGANVLTF | TGTGCCTGGAGTGTGGGACAGGGGGCTGCTGGGGCCAACGTCCTGACTTTC
NA | NA | TRBJ2-1 | TRBV5-1 | CASSLEGMDSDNEQFF | TGCGCCAGCAGCTTGGAGGGAATGGACTCCGACAATGAGCAGTTCTTC
NA | TRBD1 | TRBJ1-1 | TRBV9 | CASSVGVRGHTEAFF | TGTGCCAGCAGCGTAGGGGTCAGGGGGCACACTGAAGCTTTCTTT
NA | TRBD2 | TRBJ2-2 | TRBV10-3 | CAISAGLGTGELFF | TGTGCCATCAGTGCCGGACTAGGCACCGGGGAGCTGTTTTTT
NA | TRBD1 | TRBJ1-2 | TRBV7-3 | CASSLEAGQGGTF | TGTGCCAGCAGCTTGGAGGCAGGACAGGGAGGGACCTTC
NA | TRBD2 | TRBJ2-3 | TRBV9 | CASSAQWLSGGAGDTQYF | TGTGCCAGCAGCGCCCAATGGTTAAGCGGGGGGGCTGGGGATACGCAGTATTTT
NA | NA | TRBJ1-2 | TRBV6-2/TRBV6-3 | CASSYRGGNYGYTF | TGTGCCAGCAGTTACAGGGGGGGCAACTATGGCTACACCTTC
NA | TRBD2 | TRBJ2-7 | TRBV27 | CASSLGLAVGEQYF | TGTGCCAGCAGTTTGGGACTAGCGGTTGGGGAGCAGTACTTC
NA | TRBD1 | TRBJ1-1 | TRBV12-3/TRBV12-4 | CASTRDRINEAFF | TGTGCCAGCACCCGGGACAGGATAAATGAAGCTTTCTTT
NA | NA | TRBJ2-7 | TRBV6-2/TRBV6-3 | CASSYSPAGSEQYF | TGTGCCAGCAGTTACTCTCCCGCGGGGAGCGAGCAGTACTTC
NA | TRBD1 | TRBJ1-5 | TRBV23-1 | CANPTRQGSNQPQHF | TGCGCCAATCCGACTCGACAGGGGAGCAATCAGCCCCAGCATTTT
NA | TRBD1 | TRBJ1-1 | TRBV10-3 | CAISESRQGTEAFF | TGTGCCATCAGTGAGTCCCGACAGGGCACTGAAGCTTTCTTT
NA | NA | TRBJ1-2 | TRBV6-2/TRBV6-3 | CASSLVGLYGYTF | TGTGCCAGCAGTCTGGTTGGCCTCTATGGCTACACCTTC
NA | NA | TRBJ2-7 | TRBV6-5 | CASTRGAHYEQYF | TGTGCCAGCACGCGTGGGGCCCACTACGAGCAGTACTTC
once | TRBD1 | TRBJ2-7 | TRBV6-1 | CASSEFDRTGGNEQYF | TGTGCCAGCAGTGAATTCGACCGGACAGGGGGTAACGAGCAGTACTTC
NA | NA | TRBJ2-5 | TRBV19 | CASSIRWDTLVETQYF | TGTGCCAGTAGTATAAGGTGGGACACCCTCGTTGAGACCCAGTACTTC
NA | TRBD1 | TRBJ1-2 | TRBV3-1/TRBV3-2 | CASSQDTGGVGYTF | TGTGCCAGCAGCCAAGATACAGGGGGCGTTGGCTACACCTTC
NA | TRBD2 | TRBJ2-2 | TRBV10-3 | CARGGADGELFF | TGTGCTCGCGGGGGGGCCGACGGGGAGCTGTTTTTT
once | NA | TRBJ1-3 | TRBV15 | CATSSTGNTIYF | TGTGCCACCAGCAGTACTGGAAACACCATATATTTT
NA | TRBD1 | TRBJ1-4 | TRBV11-2 | CASSLHRGRYEKLFF | TGTGCCAGCAGCTTACACAGGGGGCGATATGAAAAACTGTTTTTT
NA | NA | TRBJ2-1 | TRBV6-5 | CASQESNRAEQFF | TGTGCCAGCCAAGAATCCAACAGGGCTGAGCAGTTCTTC
NA | TRBD1 | TRBJ1-2 | TRBV4-2 | CASSQERRTGALGIGYTF | TGTGCCAGCAGCCAAGAAAGAAGAACAGGGGCGCTCGGAATAGGCTACACCTTC
NA | NA | TRBJ2-7 | TRBV29-1 | CSVAGSTTPYEQYF | TGCAGCGTCGCCGGGTCCACCACCCCCTACGAGCAGTACTTC
NA | TRBD1 | TRBJ2-7 | TRBV7-9 | CASSWGQGEYEQYF | TGTGCCAGCAGCTGGGGACAGGGGGAATACGAGCAGTACTTC